This entry is about one TCR beta chain. A junction end diverges from the germline sequence, so it may reflect a read error. Starting material of approximately 500 ng total RNA yielded TCR beta cDNA via a constant-region primer. Three nested multiplex PCR rounds, a slightly modified ARM-PCR method, built the TCR beta libraries. PCR rounds one and two used TRBV1-TRBV30 forward primers with a C-beta reverse primer for around 11 cycles each. One entry per CDR3 protein results from TCRdb running MiXCR on the multiplex PCR reads. The sample lists under 150,000 distinct CDR3 sequences, nearly 70% occurring once. CDR3 length: 15 amino acids. Per germline, CDR1 SGHTS and CDR2 YDEGEE. Scientists recovered RNA and DNA together from around 18-30 mg of unsorted bulk tissue. The data belong to a study of tumor-infiltrating lymphocytes in primary liver carcinoma.

The J gene is TRBJ2-7, the V gene TRBV5-8; possibly TRBD1 for D (6 bases). Sequencing was done on a sample of tumor-adjacent normal liver tissue. This TCR was recovered from an older woman with primary liver carcinoma and hepatitis B virus infection. Written as DNA, the CDR3 is TGTGCCAGCAGCTCCCCGGAACAGGGTCTCTACGAGCAGTACTTT. Translated, it gives CASSSPEQGLYEQYF.